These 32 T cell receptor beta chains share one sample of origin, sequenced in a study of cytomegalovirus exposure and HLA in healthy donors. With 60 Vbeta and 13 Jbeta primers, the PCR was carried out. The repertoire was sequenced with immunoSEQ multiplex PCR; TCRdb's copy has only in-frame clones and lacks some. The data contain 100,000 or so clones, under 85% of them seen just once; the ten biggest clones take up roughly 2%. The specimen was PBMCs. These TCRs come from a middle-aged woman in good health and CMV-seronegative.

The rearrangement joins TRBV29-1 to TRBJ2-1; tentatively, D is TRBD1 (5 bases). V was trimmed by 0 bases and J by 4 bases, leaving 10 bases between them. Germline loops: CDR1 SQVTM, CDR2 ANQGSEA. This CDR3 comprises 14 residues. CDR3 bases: TGCAGCGTTGAAGATCCTAGGGGTTACAATGAGCAGTTCTTC. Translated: CSVEDPRGYNEQFF.

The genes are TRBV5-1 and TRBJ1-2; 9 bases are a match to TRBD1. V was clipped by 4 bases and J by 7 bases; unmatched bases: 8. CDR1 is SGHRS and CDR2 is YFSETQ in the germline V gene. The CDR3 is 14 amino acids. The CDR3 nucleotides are TGCGCCAGCAGCGTGGCGGGACAGGGCGTTGGCTACACCTTC. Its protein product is CASSVAGQGVGYTF.

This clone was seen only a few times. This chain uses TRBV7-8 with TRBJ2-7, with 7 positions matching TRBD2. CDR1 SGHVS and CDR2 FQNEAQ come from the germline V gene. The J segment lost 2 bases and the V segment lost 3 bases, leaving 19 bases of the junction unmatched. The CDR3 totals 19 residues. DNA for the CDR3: TGTGCCAGCAGCTTCAGCTATACCAGCCTACCGGGACTAACCTACGAGCAGTACTTC. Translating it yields CASSFSYTSLPGLTYEQYF.

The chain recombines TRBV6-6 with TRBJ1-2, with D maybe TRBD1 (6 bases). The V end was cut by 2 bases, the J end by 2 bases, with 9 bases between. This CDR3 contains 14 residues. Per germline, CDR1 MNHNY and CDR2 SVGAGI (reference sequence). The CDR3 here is CASSYDRRNYGYTF. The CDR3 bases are TGTGCCAGCAGTTACGACAGGCGAAACTATGGCTACACCTTC.

CDR3 loop: CASSQECTGGNIVDQPQHF. DNA for the CDR3: TGTGCCAGCAGCCAAGAATGTACAGGGGGCAATATCGTAGATCAGCCCCAGCATTTT. This chain uses TRBV14 with TRBJ1-5; TRBD1 matches at 9 bases. The V segment lost 0 bases and the J segment 5 bases; nucleotides outside the gene matches: 14. In germline, CDR1 is SGHDN, CDR2 FVKESK. The CDR3 totals 19 residues.

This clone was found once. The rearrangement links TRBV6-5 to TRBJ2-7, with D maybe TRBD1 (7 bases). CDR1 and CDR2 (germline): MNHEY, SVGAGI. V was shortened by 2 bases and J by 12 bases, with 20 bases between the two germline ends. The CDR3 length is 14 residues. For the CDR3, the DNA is TGTGCCAGCAGTTACCATTCGCGGGGACAGCTCCCGTACTTC. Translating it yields CASSYHSRGQLPYF.

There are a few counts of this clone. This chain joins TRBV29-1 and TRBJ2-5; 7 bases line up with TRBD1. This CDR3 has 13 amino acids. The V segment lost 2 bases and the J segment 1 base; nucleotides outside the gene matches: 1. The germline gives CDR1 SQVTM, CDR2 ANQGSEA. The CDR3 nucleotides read TGCAGCGTTGAAACAGGGGCCCAAGAGACCCAGTACTTC. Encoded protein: CSVETGAQETQYF.

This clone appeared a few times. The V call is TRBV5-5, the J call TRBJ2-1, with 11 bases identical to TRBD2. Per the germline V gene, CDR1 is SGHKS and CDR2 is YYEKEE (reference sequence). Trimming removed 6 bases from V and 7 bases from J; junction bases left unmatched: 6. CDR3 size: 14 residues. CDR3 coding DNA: TGTGCCAGCACCCATAGCGGGAGGGCTAATGAGCAGTTCTTC. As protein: CASTHSGRANEQFF.

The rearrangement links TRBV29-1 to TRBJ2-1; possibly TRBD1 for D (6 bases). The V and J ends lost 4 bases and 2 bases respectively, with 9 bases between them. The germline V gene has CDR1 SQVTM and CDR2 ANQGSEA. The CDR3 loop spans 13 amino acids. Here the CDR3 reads CSVAQGTYNEQFF. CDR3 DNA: TGCAGCGTTGCACAGGGTACCTACAATGAGCAGTTCTTC.

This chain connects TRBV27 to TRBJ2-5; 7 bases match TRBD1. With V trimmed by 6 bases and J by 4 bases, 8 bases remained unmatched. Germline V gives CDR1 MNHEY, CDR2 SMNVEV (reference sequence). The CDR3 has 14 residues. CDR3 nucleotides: TGTGCCAGCAGGGATTTAGGGGGCTCAGAGACCCAGTACTTC. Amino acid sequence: CASRDLGGSETQYF.

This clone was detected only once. This chain's CDR3 is CASSPRDWYQETQYF. The CDR3 nucleotides read TGTGCCAGCTCACCACGGGACTGGTACCAAGAGACCCAGTACTTC. J is TRBJ2-5 and V is TRBV18, with D possibly being TRBD2 (6 bases). Germline lookup yields CDR1 KGHSH and CDR2 LQKENI. The V end was cut by 1 base, the J end by 0 bases, with 9 bases between. This CDR3 region has 15 residues.

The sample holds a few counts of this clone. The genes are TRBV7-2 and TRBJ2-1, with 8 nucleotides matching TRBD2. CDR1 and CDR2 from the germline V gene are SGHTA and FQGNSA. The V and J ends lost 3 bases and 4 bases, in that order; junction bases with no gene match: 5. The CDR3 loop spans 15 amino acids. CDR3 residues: CASSFLTSGYNEQFF. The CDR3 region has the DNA TGTGCCAGCAGCTTCCTAACTAGCGGATACAATGAGCAGTTCTTC.

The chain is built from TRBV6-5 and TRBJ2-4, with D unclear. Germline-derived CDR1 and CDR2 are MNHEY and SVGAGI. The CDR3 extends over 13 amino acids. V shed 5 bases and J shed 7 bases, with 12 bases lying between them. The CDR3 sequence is CASSETVLNIQYF. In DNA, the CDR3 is TGTGCCAGCAGTGAAACAGTTTTGAACATTCAGTACTTC.

The CDR3 DNA sequence: TGTGCCAGCAGTCCATTTGTCACAGGGCGAAATGAAAAACTGTTTTTT. Protein: CASSPFVTGRNEKLFF. The chain is built from TRBV27 and TRBJ1-4; the D gene is possibly TRBD1 (6 bases). The CDR3 spans 16 residues. Trimming took off 5 bases at V and 5 bases at J, with 18 bases between the two ends. CDR1 and CDR2 from the germline V gene are MNHEY and SMNVEV (reference sequence).

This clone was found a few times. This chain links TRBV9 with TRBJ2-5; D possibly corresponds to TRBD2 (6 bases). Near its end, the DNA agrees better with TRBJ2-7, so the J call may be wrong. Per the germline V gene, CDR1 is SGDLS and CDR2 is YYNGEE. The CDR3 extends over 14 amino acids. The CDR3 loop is CASSVAGETYEQYF. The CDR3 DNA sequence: TGTGCCAGCAGCGTAGCGGGGGAGACCTACGAGCAGTACTTC.

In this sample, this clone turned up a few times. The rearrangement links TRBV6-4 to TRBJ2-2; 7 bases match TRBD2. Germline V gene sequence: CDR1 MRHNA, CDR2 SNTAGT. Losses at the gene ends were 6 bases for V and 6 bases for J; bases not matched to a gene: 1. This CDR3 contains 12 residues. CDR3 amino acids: CASSSGAGELFF. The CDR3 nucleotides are TGTGCCAGCAGCAGCGGGGCCGGGGAGCTGTTTTTT.

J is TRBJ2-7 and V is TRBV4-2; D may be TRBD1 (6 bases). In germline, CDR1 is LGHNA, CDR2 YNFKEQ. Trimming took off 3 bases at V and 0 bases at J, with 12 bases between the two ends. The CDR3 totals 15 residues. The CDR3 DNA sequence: TGTGCCAGCAGCCATTCAACAGGGAGCTCCTACGAGCAGTACTTC. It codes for CASSHSTGSSYEQYF.

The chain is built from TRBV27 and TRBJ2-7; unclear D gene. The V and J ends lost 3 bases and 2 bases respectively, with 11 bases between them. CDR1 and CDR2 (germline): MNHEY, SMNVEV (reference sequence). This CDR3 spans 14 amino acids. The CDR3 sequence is CASSLGSLTYEQYF. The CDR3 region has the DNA TGTGCCAGCAGTTTGGGCAGCCTAACCTACGAGCAGTACTTC.

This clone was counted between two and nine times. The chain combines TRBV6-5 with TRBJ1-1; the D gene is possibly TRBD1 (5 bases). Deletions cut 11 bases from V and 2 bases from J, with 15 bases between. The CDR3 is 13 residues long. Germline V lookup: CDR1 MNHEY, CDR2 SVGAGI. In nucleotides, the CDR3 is TGTGCCGGAAGACAGAATAGAAACACTGAAGCTTTCTTT. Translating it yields CAGRQNRNTEAFF.

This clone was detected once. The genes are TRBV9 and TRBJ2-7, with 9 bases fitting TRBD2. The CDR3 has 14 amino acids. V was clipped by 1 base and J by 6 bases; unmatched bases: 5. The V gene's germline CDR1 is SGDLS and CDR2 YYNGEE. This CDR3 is CASSVHAGGGEQYF. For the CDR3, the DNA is TGTGCCAGCAGCGTACACGCGGGAGGGGGCGAGCAGTACTTC.

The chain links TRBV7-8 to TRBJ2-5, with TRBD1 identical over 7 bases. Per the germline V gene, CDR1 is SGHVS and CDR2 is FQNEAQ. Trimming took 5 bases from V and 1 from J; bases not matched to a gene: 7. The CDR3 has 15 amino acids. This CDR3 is CASSPGTASQETQYF. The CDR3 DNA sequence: TGTGCCAGCAGCCCCGGGACAGCCTCCCAAGAGACCCAGTACTTC.

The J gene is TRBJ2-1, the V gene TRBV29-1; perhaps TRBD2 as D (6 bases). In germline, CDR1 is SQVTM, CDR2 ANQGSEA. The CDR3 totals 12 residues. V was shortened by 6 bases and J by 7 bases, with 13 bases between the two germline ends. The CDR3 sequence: CSVAGGGNEQFF. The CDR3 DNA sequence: TGCAGCGTGGCTGGTGGGGGGAATGAGCAGTTCTTC.

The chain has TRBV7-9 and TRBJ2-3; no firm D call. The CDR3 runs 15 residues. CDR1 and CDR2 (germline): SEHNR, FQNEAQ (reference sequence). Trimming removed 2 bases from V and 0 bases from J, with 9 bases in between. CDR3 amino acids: CASSLFRTSTDTQYF. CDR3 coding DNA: TGTGCCAGCAGCTTATTCCGTACTAGCACAGATACGCAGTATTTT.

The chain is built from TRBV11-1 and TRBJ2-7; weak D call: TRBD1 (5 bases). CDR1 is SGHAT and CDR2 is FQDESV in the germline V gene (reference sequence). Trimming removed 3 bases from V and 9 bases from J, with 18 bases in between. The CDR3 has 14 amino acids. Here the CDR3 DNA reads TGTGCCAGCAGCTTGGTCAGGGCAGTTTTTGTGCAGTACTTC. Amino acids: CASSLVRAVFVQYF.

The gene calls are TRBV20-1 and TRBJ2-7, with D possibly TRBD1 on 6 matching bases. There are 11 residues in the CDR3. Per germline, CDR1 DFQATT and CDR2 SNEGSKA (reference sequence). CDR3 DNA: TGCAGAGCTCGGACAGATAAGAGTCTGTACTTC. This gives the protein CRARTDKSLYF.

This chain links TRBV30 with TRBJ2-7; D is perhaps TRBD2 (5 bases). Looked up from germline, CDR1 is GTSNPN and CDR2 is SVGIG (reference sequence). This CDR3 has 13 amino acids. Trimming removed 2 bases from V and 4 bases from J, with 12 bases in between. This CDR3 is CAWSPGTIYEQYF. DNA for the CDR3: TGTGCCTGGAGTCCGGGAACAATTTACGAGCAGTACTTC.

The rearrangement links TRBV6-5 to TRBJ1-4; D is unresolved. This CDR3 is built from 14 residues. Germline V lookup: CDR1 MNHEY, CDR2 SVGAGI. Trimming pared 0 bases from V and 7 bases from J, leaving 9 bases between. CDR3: CASSYSTTGEKLFF. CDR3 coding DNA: TGTGCCAGCAGTTACTCTACCACTGGTGAAAAACTGTTTTTT.

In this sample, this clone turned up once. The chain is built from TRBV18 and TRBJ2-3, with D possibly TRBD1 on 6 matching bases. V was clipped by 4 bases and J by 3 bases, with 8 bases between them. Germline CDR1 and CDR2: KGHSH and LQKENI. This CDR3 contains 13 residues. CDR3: CASSQGQTDTQYF. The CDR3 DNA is TGTGCCAGCTCACAAGGACAGACAGATACGCAGTATTTT.

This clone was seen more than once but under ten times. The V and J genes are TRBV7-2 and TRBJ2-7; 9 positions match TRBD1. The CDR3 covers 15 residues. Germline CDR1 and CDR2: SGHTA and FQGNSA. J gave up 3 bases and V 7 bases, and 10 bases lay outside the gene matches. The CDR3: CASKLLTGGFYEQYF. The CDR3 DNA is TGTGCCAGCAAACTTCTGACAGGGGGGTTCTACGAGCAGTACTTC. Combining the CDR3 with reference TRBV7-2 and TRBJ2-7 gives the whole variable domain GAGVSQSPSNKVTEKGKDVELRCDPISGHTALYWYRQSLGQGLEFLIYFQGNSAPDKSGLPSDRFSAERTGGSVSTLTIQRTQQEDSAVYLCASKLLTGGFYEQYFGPGTRLTVT.

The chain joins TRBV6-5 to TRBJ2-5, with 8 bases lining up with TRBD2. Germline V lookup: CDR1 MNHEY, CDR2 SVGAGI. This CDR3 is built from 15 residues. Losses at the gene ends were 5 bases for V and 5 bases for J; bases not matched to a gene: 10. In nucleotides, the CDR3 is TGTGCCAGCAGTGGGGGACTAGTTGTTTGGGAGACCCAGTACTTC. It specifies CASSGGLVVWETQYF.

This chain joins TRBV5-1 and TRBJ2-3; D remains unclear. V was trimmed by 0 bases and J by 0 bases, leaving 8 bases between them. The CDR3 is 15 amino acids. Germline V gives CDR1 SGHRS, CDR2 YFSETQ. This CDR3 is CASSLATRSTDTQYF. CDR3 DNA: TGCGCCAGCAGCTTGGCAACAAGAAGCACAGATACGCAGTATTTT.

CDR3 bases: TGTGCCAGCAGTCCCGAGGTAGCCCTGGATTACGAGCAGTACTTC. Its translation: CASSPEVALDYEQYF. The rearrangement links TRBV6-5 to TRBJ2-7; no firm D call. V lost 5 bases and J lost 4, with 18 bases in between. This CDR3 is 15 amino acids long. Per germline, CDR1 MNHEY and CDR2 SVGAGI.